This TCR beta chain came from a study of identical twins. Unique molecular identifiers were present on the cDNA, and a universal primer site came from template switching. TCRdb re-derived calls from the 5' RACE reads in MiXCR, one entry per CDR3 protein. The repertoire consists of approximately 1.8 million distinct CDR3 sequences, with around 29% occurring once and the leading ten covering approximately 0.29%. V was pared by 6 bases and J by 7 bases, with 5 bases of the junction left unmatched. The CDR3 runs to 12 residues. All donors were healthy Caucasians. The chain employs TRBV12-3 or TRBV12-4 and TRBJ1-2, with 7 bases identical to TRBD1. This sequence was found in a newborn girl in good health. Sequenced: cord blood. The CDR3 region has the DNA TGTGCCAGCAGCAAGACAGGGCGTGGCTACACCTTC. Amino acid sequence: CASSKTGRGYTF.